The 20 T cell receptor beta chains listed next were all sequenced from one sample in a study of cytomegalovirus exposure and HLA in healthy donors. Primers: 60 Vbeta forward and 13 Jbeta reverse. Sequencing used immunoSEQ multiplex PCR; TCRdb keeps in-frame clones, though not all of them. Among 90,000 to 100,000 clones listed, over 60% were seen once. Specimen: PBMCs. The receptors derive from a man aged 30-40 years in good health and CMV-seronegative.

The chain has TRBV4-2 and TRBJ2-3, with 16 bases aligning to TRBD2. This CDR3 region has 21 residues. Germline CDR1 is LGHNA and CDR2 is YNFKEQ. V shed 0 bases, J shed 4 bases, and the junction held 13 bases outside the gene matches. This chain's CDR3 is CASSQDLGLAGGVPHADTQYF. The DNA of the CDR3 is TGTGCCAGCAGCCAAGACCTGGGACTAGCGGGGGGGGTTCCCCACGCAGATACGCAGTATTTT.

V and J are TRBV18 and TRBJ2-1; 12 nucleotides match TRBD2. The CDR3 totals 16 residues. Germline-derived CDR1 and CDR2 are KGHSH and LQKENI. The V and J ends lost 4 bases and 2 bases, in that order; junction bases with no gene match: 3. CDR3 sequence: CASSRPSGGAYNEQFF. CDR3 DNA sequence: TGTGCCAGCTCACGGCCTAGCGGGGGGGCCTACAATGAGCAGTTCTTC.

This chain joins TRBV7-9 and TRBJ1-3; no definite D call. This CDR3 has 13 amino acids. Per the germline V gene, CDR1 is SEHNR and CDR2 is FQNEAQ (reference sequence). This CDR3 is CSTVGERGNTIYF. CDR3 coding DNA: TGTTCCACCGTCGGGGAGCGGGGAAACACCATATATTTT. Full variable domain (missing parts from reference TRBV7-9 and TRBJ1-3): DTGVSQNPRHKITKRGQNVTFRCDPISEHNRLYWYRQTLGQGPEFLTYFQNEAQLEKSRLLSDRFSAERPKGSFSTLEIQRTEQGDSAMYLCSTVGERGNTIYFGEGSWLTVV.

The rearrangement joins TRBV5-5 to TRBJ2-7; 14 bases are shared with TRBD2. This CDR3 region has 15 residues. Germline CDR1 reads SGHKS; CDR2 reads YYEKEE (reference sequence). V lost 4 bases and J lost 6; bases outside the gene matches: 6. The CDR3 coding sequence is TGTGCCAGCAGCCGAGGGACTAGCGGGAGCTCCGAGCAGTACTTC. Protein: CASSRGTSGSSEQYF.

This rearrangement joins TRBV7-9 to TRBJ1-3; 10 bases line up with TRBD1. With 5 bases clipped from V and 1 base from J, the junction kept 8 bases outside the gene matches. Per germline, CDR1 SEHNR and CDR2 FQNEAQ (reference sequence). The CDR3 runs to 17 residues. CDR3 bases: TGTGCCAGCAGCGGGGGACAGGGGACTACTTCTGGAAACACCATATATTTT. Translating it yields CASSGGQGTTSGNTIYF.

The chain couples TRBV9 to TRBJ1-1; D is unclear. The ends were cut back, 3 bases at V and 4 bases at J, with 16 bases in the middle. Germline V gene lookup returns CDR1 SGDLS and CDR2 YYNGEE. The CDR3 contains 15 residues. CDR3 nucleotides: TGTGCCAGCAGCGGCTTCCGGGAACCCGGCACTGAAGCTTTCTTT. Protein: CASSGFREPGTEAFF.

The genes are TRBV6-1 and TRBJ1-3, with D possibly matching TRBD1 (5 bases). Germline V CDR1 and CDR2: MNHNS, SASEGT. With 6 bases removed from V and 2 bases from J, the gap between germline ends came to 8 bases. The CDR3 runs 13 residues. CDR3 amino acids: CASSQGPGNTIYF. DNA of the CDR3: TGTGCCAGCAGCCAGGGTCCTGGAAACACCATATATTTT.

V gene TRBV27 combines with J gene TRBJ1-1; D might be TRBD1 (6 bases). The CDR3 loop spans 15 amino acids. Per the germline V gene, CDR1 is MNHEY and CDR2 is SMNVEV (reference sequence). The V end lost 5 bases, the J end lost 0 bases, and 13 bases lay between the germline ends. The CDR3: CASSRNRDMNTEAFF. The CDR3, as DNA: TGTGCCAGCAGTCGCAATAGGGACATGAACACTGAAGCTTTCTTT.

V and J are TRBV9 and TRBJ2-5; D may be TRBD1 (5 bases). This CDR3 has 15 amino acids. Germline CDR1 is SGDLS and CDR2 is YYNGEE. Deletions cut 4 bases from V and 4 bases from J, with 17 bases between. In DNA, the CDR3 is TGTGCCAGCAGCTCAACAGGAAACCCCCCAGAGACCCAGTACTTC. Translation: CASSSTGNPPETQYF.

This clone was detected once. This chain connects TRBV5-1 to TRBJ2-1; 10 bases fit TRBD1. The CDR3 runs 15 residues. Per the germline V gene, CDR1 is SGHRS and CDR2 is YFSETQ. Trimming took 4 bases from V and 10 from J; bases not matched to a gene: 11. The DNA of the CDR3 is TGCGCCAGCAGCGTAACCGGGACAGGGGTTTTAGAGCAGTTCTTC. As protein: CASSVTGTGVLEQFF.

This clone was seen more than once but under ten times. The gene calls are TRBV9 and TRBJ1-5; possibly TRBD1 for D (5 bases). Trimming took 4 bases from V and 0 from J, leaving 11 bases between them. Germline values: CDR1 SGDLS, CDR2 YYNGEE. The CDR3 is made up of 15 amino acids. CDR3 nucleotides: TGTGCCAGCAGCCCCGGGGGAATTAGCAATCAGCCCCAGCATTTT. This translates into CASSPGGISNQPQHF.

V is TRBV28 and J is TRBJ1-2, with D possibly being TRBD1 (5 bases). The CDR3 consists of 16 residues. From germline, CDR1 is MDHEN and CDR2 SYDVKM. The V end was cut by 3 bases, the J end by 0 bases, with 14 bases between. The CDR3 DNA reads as TGTGCCAGCAGTTTCGCCCGGGGACTACCTAACTATGGCTACACCTTC. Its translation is CASSFARGLPNYGYTF.

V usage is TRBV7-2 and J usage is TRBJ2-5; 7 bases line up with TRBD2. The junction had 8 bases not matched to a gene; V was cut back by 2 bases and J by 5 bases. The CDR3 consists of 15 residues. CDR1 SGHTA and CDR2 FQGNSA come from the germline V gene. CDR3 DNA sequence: TGTGCCAGCAGCTTAAGTGTGGGGGGGAGGGAGACCCAGTACTTC. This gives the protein CASSLSVGGRETQYF.

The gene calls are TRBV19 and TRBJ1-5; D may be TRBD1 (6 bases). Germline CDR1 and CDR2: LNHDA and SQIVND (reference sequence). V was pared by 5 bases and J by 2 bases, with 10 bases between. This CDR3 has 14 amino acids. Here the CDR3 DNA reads TGTGCCAGTAGTCCACAGGGAGGCAATCAGCCCCAGCATTTT. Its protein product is CASSPQGGNQPQHF.

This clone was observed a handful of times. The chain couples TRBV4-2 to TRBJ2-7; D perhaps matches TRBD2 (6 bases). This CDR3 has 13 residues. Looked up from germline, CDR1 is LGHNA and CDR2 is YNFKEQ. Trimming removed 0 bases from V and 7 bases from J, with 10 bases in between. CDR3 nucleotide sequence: TGTGCCAGCAGCCAAGACGGACTACGGGAGCAGTACTTC. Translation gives CASSQDGLREQYF.

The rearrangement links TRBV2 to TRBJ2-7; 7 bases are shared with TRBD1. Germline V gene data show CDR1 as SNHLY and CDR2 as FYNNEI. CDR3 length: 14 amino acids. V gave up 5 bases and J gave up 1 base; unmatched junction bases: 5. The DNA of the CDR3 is TGTGCCAGCAGTACCGGGACAGTATCCTACGAGCAGTACTTC. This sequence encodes CASSTGTVSYEQYF.

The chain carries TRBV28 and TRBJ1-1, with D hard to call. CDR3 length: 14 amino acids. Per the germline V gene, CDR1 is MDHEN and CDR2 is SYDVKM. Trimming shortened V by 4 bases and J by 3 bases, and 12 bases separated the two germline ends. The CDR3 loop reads CASSWGGRDTEAFF. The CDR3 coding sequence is TGTGCCAGCAGTTGGGGAGGGAGGGACACTGAAGCTTTCTTT. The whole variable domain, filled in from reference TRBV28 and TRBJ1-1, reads DVKVTQSSRYLVKRTGEKVFLECVQDMDHENMFWYRQDPGLGLRLIYFSYDVKMKEKGDIPEGYSVSREKKERFSLILESASTNQTSMYLCASSWGGRDTEAFFGQGTRLTVV.

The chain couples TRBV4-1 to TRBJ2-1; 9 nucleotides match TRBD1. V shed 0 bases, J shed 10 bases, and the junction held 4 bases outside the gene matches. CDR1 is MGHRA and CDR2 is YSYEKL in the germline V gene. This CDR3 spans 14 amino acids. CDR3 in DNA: TGCGCCAGCAGCCAAGATACAGGGGGCGGAGAGCAGTTCTTC. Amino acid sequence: CASSQDTGGGEQFF.

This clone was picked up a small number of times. The CDR3 protein is CASTIAGEGETQYF. Written as DNA, the CDR3 is TGTGCCAGCACCATAGCGGGGGAGGGGGAGACCCAGTACTTC. The chain has TRBV2 and TRBJ2-5; TRBD2 aligns across 9 bases. Germline assignment: CDR1 SNHLY and CDR2 FYNNEI. The CDR3 is 14 residues long. V trimming: 7 bases; J trimming: 5 bases; junction bases outside the gene matches: 8.

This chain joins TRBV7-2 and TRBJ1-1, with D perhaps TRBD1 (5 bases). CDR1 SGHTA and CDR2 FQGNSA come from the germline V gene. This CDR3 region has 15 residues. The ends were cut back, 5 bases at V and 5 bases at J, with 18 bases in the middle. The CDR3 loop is CASSLYGAGRTEAFF. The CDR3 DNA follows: TGTGCCAGCAGCCTTTATGGGGCCGGGCGGACTGAAGCTTTCTTT.